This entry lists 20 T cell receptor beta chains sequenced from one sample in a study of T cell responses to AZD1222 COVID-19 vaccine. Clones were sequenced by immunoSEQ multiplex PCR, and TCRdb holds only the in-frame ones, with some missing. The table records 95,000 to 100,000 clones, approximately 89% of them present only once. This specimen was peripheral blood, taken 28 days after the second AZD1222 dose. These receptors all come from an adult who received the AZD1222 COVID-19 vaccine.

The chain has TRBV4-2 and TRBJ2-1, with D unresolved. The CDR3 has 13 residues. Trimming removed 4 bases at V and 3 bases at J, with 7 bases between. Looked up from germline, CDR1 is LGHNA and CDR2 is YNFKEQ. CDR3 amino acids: CASSPEVYNEQFF. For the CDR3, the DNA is TGTGCCAGCAGCCCAGAGGTCTACAATGAGCAGTTCTTC.

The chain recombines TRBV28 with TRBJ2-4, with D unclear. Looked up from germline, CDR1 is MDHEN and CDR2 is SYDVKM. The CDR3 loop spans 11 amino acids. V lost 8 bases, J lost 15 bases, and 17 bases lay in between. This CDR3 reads CASHAIGLWYF. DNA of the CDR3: TGTGCCAGCCATGCCATAGGGCTCTGGTACTTC.

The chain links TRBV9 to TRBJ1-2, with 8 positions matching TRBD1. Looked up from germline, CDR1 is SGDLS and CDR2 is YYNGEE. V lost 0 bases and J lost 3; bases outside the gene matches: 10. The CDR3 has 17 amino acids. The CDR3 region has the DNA TGTGCCAGCAGCGTAGCTAGGCAGGGGGCTCCGGACTATGGCTACACCTTC. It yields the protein CASSVARQGAPDYGYTF.

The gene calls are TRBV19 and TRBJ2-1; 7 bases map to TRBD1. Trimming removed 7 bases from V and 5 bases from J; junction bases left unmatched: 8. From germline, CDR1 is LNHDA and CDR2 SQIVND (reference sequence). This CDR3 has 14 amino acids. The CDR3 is CASTGTARDNEQFF. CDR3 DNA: TGTGCCAGTACCGGGACAGCCAGAGACAATGAGCAGTTCTTC.

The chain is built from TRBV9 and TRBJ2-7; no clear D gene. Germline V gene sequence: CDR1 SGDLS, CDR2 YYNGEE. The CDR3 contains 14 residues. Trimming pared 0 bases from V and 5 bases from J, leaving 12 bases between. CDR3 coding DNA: TGTGCCAGCAGCGTAGCCCCTGGACGGGACGAGCAGTACTTC. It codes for CASSVAPGRDEQYF. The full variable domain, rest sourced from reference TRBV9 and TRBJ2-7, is DSGVTQTPKHLITATGQRVTLRCSPRSGDLSVYWYQQSLDQGLQFLIQYYNGEERAKGNILERFSAQQFPDLHSELNLSSLELGDSALYFCASSVAPGRDEQYFGPGTRLTVT.

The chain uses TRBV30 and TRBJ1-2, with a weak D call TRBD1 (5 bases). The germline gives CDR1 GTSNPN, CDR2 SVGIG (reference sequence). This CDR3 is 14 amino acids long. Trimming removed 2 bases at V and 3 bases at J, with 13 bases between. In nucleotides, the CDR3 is TGTGCCTGGAGTACCTCGGACACCCACTATGGCTACACCTTC. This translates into CAWSTSDTHYGYTF.

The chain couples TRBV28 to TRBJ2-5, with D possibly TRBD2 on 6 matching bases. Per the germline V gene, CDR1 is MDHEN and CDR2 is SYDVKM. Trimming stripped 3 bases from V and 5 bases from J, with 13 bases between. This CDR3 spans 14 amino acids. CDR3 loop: CASSLGGAAETQYF. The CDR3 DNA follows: TGTGCCAGCAGTTTGGGGGGAGCGGCGGAGACCCAGTACTTC.

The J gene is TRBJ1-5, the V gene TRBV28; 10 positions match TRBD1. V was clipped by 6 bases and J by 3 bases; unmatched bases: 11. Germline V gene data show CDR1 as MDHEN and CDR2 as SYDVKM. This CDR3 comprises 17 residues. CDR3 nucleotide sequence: TGTGCCAGCAGGGGAGGGACAGGGGTATGGTACAATCAGCCCCAGCATTTT. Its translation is CASRGGTGVWYNQPQHF.

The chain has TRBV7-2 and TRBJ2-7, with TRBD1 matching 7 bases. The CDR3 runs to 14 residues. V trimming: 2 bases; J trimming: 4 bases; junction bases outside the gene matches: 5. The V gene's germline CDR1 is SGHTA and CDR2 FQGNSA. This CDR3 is CASSLIGGVYEQYF. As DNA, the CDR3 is TGTGCCAGCAGCTTAATAGGGGGCGTATACGAGCAGTACTTC.

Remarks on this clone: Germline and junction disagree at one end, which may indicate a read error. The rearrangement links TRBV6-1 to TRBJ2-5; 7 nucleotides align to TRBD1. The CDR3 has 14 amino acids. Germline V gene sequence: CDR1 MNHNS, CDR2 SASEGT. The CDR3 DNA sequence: TGTGCCAGCAATGAAGCAGGGGGATACGAGACCCAGTACTTC. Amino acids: CASNEAGGYETQYF.

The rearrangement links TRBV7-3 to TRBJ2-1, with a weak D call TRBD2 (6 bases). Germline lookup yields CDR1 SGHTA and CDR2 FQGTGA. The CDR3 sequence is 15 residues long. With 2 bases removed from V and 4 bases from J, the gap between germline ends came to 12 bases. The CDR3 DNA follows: TGTGCCAGCAGCTTACTGGGACTCCATTACAATGAGCAGTTCTTC. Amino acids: CASSLLGLHYNEQFF.

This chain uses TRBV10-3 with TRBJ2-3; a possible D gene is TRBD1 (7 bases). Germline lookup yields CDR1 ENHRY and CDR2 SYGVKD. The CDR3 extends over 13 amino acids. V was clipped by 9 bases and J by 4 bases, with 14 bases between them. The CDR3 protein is CAIRQGGSDTQYF. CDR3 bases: TGTGCCATTCGACAGGGAGGATCAGATACGCAGTATTTT.

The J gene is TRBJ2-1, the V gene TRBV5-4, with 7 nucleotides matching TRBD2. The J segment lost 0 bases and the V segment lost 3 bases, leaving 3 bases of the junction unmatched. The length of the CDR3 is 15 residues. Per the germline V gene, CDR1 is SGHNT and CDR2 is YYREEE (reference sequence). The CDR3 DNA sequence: TGTGCCAGCAGCTCCGGGACTAACTCCTACAATGAGCAGTTCTTC. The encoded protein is CASSSGTNSYNEQFF. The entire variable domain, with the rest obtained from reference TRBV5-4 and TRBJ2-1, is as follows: ETGVTQSPTHLIKTRGQQVTLRCSSQSGHNTVSWYQQALGQGPQFIFQYYREEENGRGNFPPRFSGLQFPNYSSELNVNALELDDSALYLCASSSGTNSYNEQFFGPGTRLTVL.

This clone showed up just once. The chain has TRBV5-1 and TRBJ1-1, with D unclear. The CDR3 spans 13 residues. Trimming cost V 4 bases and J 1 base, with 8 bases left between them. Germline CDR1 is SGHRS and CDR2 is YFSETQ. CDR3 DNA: TGCGCCAGCAGCACAGAGCCGAACACTGAAGCTTTCTTT. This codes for CASSTEPNTEAFF.

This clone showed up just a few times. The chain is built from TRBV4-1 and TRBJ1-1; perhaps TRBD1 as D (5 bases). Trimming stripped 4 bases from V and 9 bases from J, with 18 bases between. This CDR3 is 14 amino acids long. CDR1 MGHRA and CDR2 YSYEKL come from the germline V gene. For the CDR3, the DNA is TGCGCCAGCAGCCGAATCGGGACGGAGCCGAAAGCTTTCTTT. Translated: CASSRIGTEPKAFF.

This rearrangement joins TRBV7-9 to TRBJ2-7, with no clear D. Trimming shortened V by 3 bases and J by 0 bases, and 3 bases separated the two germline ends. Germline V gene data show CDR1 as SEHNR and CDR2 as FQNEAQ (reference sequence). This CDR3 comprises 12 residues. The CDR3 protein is CASSFGSYEQYF. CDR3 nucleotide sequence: TGTGCCAGCAGCTTTGGCTCCTACGAGCAGTACTTC.

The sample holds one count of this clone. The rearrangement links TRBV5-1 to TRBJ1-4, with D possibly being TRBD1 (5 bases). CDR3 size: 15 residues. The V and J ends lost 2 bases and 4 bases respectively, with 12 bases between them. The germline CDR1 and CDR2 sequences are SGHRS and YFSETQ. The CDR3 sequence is CASSFSEGLNEKLFF. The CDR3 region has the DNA TGCGCCAGCAGCTTCAGTGAGGGACTTAATGAAAAACTGTTTTTT. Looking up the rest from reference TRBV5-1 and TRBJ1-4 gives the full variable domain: KAGVTQTPRYLIKTRGQQVTLSCSPISGHRSVSWYQQTPGQGLQFLFEYFSETQRNKGNFPGRFSGRQFSNSRSEMNVSTLELGDSALYLCASSFSEGLNEKLFFGSGTQLSVL.

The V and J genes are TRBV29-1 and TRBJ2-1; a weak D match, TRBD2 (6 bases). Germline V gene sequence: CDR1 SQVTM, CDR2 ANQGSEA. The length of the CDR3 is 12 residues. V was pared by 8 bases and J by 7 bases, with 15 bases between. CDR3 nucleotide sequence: TGCAGCCCTCCGCGGGGACTGAATGAGCAGTTCTTC. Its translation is CSPPRGLNEQFF.

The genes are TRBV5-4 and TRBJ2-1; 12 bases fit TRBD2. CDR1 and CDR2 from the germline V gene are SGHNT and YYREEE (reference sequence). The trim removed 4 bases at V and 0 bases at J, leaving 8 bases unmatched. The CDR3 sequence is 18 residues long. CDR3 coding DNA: TGTGCCAGCAGCCTGACTAGCGGGGGACCTTCCTCCTACAATGAGCAGTTCTTC. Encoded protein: CASSLTSGGPSSYNEQFF.

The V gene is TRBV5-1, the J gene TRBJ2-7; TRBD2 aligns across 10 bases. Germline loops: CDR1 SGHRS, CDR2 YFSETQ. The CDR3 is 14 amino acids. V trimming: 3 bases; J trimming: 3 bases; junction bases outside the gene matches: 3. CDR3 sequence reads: CASSWSSGSYEQYF. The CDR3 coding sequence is TGCGCCAGCAGCTGGTCTAGCGGGAGCTACGAGCAGTACTTC.